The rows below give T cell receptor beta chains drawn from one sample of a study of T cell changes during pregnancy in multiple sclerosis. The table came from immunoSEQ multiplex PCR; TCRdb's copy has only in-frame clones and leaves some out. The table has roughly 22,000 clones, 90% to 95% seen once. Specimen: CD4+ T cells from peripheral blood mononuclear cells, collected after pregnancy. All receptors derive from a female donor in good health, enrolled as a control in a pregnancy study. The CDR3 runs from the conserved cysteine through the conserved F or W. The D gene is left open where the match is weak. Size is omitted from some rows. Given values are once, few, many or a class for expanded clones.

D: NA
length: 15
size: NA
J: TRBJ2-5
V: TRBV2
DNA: TGTGCCAGCAGTGGACGGACAGTACTTCAAGAGACCCAGTACTTC
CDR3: CASSGRTVLQETQYF

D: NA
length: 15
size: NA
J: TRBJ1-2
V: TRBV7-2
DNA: TGTGCCAGCAGTCTTGCACAGGGTAACAACTATGGCTACACCTTC
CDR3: CASSLAQGNNYGYTF

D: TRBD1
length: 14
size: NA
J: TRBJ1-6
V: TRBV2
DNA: TGTGCCAGCAGCGAGACAGGGTTTAATTCACCCCTCCACTTT
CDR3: CASSETGFNSPLHF

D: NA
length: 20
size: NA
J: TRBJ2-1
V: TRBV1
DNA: TGCACCAGCAGCCACCTAAGAGGGCAGACTAGCCGTTCACCCTACAATGAGCAGTTCTTC
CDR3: CTSSHLRGQTSRSPYNEQFF

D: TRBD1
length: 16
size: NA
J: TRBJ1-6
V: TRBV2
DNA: TGTGCCAGCAGTGCCGCTAGGACAGGACTGGATTCACCCCTCCACTTT
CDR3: CASSAARTGLDSPLHF

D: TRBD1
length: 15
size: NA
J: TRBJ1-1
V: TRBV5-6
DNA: TGTGCCAGCAGCTTCCGGACAGGGGCGGACACTGAAGCTTTCTTT
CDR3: CASSFRTGADTEAFF

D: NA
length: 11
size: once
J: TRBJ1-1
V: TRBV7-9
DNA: TGTGCCAGCGGACAGCTCACTGAAGCTTTCTTT
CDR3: CASGQLTEAFF

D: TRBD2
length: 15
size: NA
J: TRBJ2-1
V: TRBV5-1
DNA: TGCGCCAGCAGCCCACTAGCGGGACCGAACAATGAGCAGTTCTTC
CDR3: CASSPLAGPNNEQFF

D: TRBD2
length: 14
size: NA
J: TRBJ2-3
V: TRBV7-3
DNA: TGTGCCAGCAGCTTAGCGGGGGGGACAGATACGCAGTATTTT
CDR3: CASSLAGGTDTQYF

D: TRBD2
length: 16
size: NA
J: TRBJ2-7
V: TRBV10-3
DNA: TGTGCCATCTGTGGAGAACCAAGCGGGGGGGACTACGAGCAGTACTTC
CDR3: CAICGEPSGGDYEQYF

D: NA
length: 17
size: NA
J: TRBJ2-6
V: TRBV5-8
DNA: TGTGCCGTATTCCGGGGATACCGCGGCTCTGGGGCCAACGTCCTGACTTTC
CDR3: CAVFRGYRGSGANVLTF

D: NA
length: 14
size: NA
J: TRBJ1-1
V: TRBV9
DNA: TGTGCCAGCAGCGTAGTGGGCTTTGCATCTGAAGCTTTCTTT
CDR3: CASSVVGFASEAFF

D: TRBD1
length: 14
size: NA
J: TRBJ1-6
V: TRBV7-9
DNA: TGTGCCAGCAGCCCGACAGGGGATAATTCACCCCTCCACTTT
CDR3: CASSPTGDNSPLHF

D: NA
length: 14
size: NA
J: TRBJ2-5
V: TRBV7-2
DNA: TGTGCCAGCAGCTTTAATAGCGGATCAGAGACCCAGTACTTC
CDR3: CASSFNSGSETQYF

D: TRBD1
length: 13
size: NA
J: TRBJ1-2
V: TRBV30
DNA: TGTGCCTGGAGTATCCCGACAGGGTATGGCTACACCTTC
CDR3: CAWSIPTGYGYTF

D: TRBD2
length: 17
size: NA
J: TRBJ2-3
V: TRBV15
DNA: TGTGCCACCAGCAGAGACGCCATAGCGGGAGAGACAGATACGCAGTATTTT
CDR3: CATSRDAIAGETDTQYF

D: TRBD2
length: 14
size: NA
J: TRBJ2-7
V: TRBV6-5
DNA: TGTGCCAGCAGACGCGGGACTAACGAATACGAGCAGTACTTC
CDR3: CASRRGTNEYEQYF

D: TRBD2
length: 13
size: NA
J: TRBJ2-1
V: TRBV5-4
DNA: TGTGCCAGCATCGGATTAGCGGGAGATGAGCAGTTCTTC
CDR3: CASIGLAGDEQFF

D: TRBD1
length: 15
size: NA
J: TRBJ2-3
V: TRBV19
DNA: TGTGCCAGTAGTATCGGAGACAGGGGCCGAGATACGCAGTATTTT
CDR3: CASSIGDRGRDTQYF

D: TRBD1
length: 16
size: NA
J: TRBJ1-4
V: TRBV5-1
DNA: TGCGCCAGCAGCGAACGACCGGGACAGTTAAATGAAAAACTGTTTTTT
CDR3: CASSERPGQLNEKLFF

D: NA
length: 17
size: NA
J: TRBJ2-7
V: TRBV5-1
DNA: TGCGCCAGCAGCTTGGCCTATGCTCCGGCGGGGACCTACGAGCAGTACTTC
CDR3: CASSLAYAPAGTYEQYF

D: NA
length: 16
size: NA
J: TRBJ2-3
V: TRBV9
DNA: TGTGCCAGCAGCGTCGAGCTCAAACGAGGGACAGATACGCAGTATTTT
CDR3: CASSVELKRGTDTQYF

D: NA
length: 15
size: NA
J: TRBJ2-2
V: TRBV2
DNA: TGTGCCAGCAGTGAGGGCACGATGAACACCGGGGAGCTGTTTTTT
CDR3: CASSEGTMNTGELFF

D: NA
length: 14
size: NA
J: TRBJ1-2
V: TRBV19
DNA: TGTGCCAGTACTGCGGGAGGAACTAACTATGGCTACACCTTC
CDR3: CASTAGGTNYGYTF